Sequencing of this TCR beta chain was carried out in a study of radiotherapy plus CTLA-4 blockade in lung cancer. General study points: Tumor-derived TCR clones expanded in blood after radiotherapy plus ipilimumab.

With ipilimumab providing CTLA-4 blockade, focal radiation was administered to patients who had chemo-refractory metastatic non-small-cell lung cancer. Regarding this clone: Antigen unknown.

In germline, CDR1 is SGHNT, CDR2 YYREEE (reference sequence). The CDR3 has 14 amino acids. The germline V and J ends were trimmed by 4 bases and 6 bases, with 16 bases remaining between them. Produced via immunoSEQ multiplex PCR; TCRdb's table is partial and in-frame only. This table has 25,000 to 35,000 clones, more than 60% appearing once. The sequencing used peripheral blood, collected from a patient treated with radiotherapy plus ipilimumab. This sequence joins TRBV5-4 and TRBJ1-1; weak D call: TRBD1 (5 bases). The source is a human donor with non-small cell lung cancer who had stable disease on radiotherapy plus ipilimumab. CDR3 sequence (DNA): TGTGCCAGCAGCGCGGGGGGGTTTAACGCTGAAGCTTTCTTT. The encoded protein is CASSAGGFNAEAFF.